This T cell receptor beta chain was sequenced for a study of T cells after yellow fever vaccination. At the level of the study: Fractions with few cells were prepared using SMART-Seq v4 Ultra Low Input. General study results and limits: Primary-vaccination clones mostly resurfaced post-booster (96% CD4, roughly 87% CD8). Weaker, the secondary response had a peak occurring faster, on day 5 versus 15.

Concerning this clonotype itself: Its antigen is unidentified.

A universal primer site and UMIs were added as TCR cDNA was made by 5'RACE template switching. TCRdb called the 5' RACE reads again in MiXCR, with one record for every CDR3 protein. The profile shows 550,000 to 750,000 distinct CDR3 sequences, less than 15% of them singletons. The ends were cut back, 6 bases at V and 0 bases at J, with 11 bases in the middle. CDR3 size: 14 residues. Germline values: CDR1 MNHNS, CDR2 SASEGT. The rearrangement uses TRBV6-1 and TRBJ1-1, with D possibly TRBD1 on 5 matching bases. The TCR comes from a man in his thirties or forties who received the YFV17D yellow fever vaccine. Sequencing used PBMCs, obtained on the day of the yellow fever booster vaccination. The DNA for the CDR3 is TGTGCCAGCAGAGTCGGGACCGTGAACACTGAAGCTTTCTTT. This codes for CASRVGTVNTEAFF.